This T cell receptor beta chain was observed in a study of blood T cell repertoires in COVID-19. The table came from immunoSEQ multiplex PCR; TCRdb's copy has only in-frame clones and leaves some out. The sample includes about 160,000 clones, 88% of them seen just once. Germline V gene data show CDR1 as MNHEY and CDR2 as SMNVEV (reference sequence). The CDR3 contains 15 residues. V shed 0 bases and J shed 0 bases, with 8 bases lying between them. Participants spanned ages roughly 18 to 90 years and resided in roughly 22 US areas. Participant-given clinical history determined each cohort assignment. Resolution of symptoms, clearance, or two negative PCRs was present in recovered Cohort 3 donors.

The sample was PBMCs or T cells enriched from blood (not recorded which). V gene TRBV27 combines with J gene TRBJ1-2, with D possibly matching TRBD1 (5 bases). The TCR originated in a woman aged 45 to 65 who had recovered from COVID-19. In DNA form, the CDR3 reads TGTGCCAGCAGTTTATCGGCAGGGTCTAACTATGGCTACACCTTC. It encodes CASSLSAGSNYGYTF.